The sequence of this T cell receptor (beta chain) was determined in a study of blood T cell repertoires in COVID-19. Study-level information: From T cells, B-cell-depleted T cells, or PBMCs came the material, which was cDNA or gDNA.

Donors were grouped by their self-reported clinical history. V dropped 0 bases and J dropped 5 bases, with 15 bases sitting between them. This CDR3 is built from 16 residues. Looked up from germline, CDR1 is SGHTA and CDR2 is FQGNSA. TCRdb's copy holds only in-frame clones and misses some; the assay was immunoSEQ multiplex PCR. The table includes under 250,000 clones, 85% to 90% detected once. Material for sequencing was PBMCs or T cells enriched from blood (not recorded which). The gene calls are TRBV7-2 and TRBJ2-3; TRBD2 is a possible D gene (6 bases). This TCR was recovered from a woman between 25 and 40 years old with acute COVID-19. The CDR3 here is CASSLAPGLSQDTQYF. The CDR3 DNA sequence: TGTGCCAGCAGCTTAGCCCCGGGACTGTCTCAAGATACGCAGTATTTT.